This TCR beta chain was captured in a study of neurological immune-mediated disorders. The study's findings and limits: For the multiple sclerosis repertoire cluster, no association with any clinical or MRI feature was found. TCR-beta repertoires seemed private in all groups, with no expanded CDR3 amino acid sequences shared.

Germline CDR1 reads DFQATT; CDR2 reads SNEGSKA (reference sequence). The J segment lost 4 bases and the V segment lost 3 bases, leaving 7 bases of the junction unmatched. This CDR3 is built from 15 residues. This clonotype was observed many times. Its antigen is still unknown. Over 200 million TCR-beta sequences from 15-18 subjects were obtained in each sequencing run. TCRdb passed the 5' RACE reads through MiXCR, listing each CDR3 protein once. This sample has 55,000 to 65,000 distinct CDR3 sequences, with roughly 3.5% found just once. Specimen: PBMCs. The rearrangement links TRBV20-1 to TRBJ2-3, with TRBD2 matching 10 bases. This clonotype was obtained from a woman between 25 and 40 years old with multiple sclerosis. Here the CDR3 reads CSARNSGRVADTQYF. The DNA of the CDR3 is TGCAGTGCTAGGAACAGCGGGAGGGTCGCAGATACGCAGTATTTT.